What follows describes a single T cell receptor (beta chain). Naive-designated CD8 cells lacked CD45RO, were positively enriched for CCR7, and omitted terminally differentiated effector memory CD45RA+ cells. Germline V gene sequence: CDR1 SGDLS, CDR2 YYNGEE. V was shortened by 1 base and J by 7 bases, with 18 bases between the two germline ends. The CDR3 extends over 16 amino acids. The data are from a study of shared clonotypes between healthy human individuals. TCRdb's copy holds only in-frame clones and misses some; the assay was immunoSEQ multiplex PCR. Of about 580,000 clones in the sample, roughly 98% were seen once.

The sequencing input was naive CD8+ T cells sorted from blood. V usage is TRBV9 and J usage is TRBJ2-1; weak D call: TRBD2 (5 bases). The sequence was collected from a young man in good health. CDR3 region: CASSVTTTLQRNEQFF. The CDR3 nucleotides are TGTGCCAGCAGCGTAACGACTACTTTACAGAGGAATGAGCAGTTCTTC.